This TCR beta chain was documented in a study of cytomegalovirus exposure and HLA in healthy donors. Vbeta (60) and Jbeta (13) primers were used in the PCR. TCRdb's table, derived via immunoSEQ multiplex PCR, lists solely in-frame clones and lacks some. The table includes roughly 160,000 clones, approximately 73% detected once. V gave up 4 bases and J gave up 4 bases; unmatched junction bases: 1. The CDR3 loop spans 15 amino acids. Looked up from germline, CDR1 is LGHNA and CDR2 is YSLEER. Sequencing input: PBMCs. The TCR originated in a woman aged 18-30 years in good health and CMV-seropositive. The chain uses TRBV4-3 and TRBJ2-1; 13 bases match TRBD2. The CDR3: CASSPGLAGYNEQFF. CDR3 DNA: TGCGCCAGCAGCCCGGGACTAGCGGGGTACAATGAGCAGTTCTTC.